This T cell receptor (beta chain) was captured by sequencing in a study of blood T cell repertoires in COVID-19. Across the whole study: Some COVID-19 samples were acute and others convalescent; all came from the United States, Italy and Spain. Nucleic acid was either cDNA or gDNA, and it came from T cells, B-cell-depleted T cells, or PBMCs.

There are 15 residues in the CDR3. CDR1 and CDR2 from the germline V gene are SGHNT and YYREEE (reference sequence). With 1 base removed from V and 2 bases from J, the gap between germline ends came to 9 bases. Original analysis: Counts of nucleated cells, estimated from reference gene primer amplification, were obtained. Repertoires were generated with immunoSEQ multiplex PCR, while TCRdb's copy carries only in-frame clones and drops some. The V and J calls and the clone size are those of that table, but D and trimming were determined from the DNA. This table has roughly 63,000 clones, 65% to 80% appearing once.

Sequences were obtained from peripheral blood. V is TRBV5-4 and J is TRBJ1-4; a possible D gene is TRBD1 (6 bases). The receptor's source is a human donor in a cohort sampled during active COVID-19. CDR3 in amino acids: CASSLRGGTNEKLFF. The CDR3 DNA reads TGTGCCAGCAGCTTGAGGGGGGGTACTAATGAAAAACTGTTTTTT.